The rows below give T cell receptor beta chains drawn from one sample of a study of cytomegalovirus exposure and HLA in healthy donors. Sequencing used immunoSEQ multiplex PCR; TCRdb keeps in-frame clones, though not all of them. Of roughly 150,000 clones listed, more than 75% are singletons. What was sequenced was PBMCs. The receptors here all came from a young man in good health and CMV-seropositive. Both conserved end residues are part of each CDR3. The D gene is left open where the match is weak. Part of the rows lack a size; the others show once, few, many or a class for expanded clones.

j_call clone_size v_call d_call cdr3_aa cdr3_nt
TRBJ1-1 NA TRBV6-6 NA CASSYPARGLVF TGTGCCAGCAGTTACCCGGCGAGGGGACTGGTCTTT
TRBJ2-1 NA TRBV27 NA CATQLSLATNNEQFF TGTGCCACTCAATTGAGTCTAGCGACTAACAATGAGCAGTTCTTC
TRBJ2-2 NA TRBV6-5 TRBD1 CASFTGDTGELFF TGTGCCAGCTTTACAGGGGACACCGGGGAGCTGTTTTTT
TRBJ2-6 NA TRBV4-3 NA CASSPRDWGSGANVLTF TGCGCCAGCAGCCCCCGGGACTGGGGGTCCGGGGCCAACGTCCTGACTTTC
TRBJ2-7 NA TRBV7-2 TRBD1 CASSLGGTGSIYEQYF TGTGCCAGCAGCTTAGGAGGGACAGGTTCAATCTACGAGCAGTACTTC
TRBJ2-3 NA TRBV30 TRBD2 CAWRAAGKATDTQYF TGTGCCTGGAGAGCAGCGGGAAAGGCCACAGATACGCAGTATTTT
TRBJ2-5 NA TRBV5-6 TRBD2 CASSLISTSGRPQYF TGTGCCAGCAGCTTGATCTCGACTAGCGGGAGGCCGCAGTACTTC
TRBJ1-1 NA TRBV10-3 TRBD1 CASGVRDRVTNTEAFF TGTGCCTCTGGGGTCCGGGACAGGGTAACGAACACTGAAGCTTTCTTT
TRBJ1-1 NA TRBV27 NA CASSSRGNTEAFF TGTGCCAGCAGTTCACGGGGTAACACTGAAGCTTTCTTT
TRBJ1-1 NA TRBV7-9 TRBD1 CASSLGDRAHTEAFF TGTGCCAGCAGCTTAGGGGACAGGGCCCACACTGAAGCTTTCTTT
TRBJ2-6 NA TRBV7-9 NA CASSLSSGANVLTF TGTGCCAGCAGCTTGAGTTCAGGGGCCAACGTCCTGACTTTC
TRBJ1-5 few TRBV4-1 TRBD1 CASSPRQGGGQPQHF TGCGCCAGCAGCCCGAGACAGGGTGGCGGTCAGCCCCAGCATTTT
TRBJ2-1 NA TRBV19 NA CASSVSYNEQFF TGTGCCAGTAGTGTCAGTTACAATGAGCAGTTCTTC
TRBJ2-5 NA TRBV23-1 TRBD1 CASIPGGYF TGCGCCAGCATTCCAGGGGGGTACTTC
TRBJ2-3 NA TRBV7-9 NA CASSLTTRTDTQYF TGTGCCAGCAGCCTCACCACTCGCACAGATACGCAGTATTTT
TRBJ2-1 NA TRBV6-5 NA CASSPSGPVYNEQFF TGTGCCAGCAGCCCAAGCGGGCCGGTCTACAATGAGCAGTTCTTC
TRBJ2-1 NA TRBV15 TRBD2 CATSRWPRTSGSGGNEQFF TGTGCCACCAGCAGATGGCCCCGGACTAGCGGGAGCGGGGGCAATGAGCAGTTCTTC
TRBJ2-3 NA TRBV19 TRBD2 CASRTSGKTDTQYF TGTGCCAGTAGAACTAGCGGGAAGACAGATACGCAGTATTTT
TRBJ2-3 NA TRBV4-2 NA CASSQGREGGRVDTQYF TGTGCCAGCAGCCAAGGCAGGGAGGGGGGTAGGGTAGATACGCAGTATTTT
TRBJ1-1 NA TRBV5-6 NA CASSFGRVNTEAFF TGTGCCAGCAGCTTCGGCAGGGTGAACACTGAAGCTTTCTTT
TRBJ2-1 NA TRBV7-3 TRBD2 CASSLTSGGIFEEQFF TGTGCCAGCAGCTTAACTAGCGGGGGGATATTCGAGGAGCAGTTCTTC
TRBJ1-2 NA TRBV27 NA CASSYTWRPGDGYTF TGTGCCAGCAGTTATACGTGGAGACCGGGGGATGGCTACACCTTC
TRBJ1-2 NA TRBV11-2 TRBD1 CASSSPGQAVANYGCTF TGTGCCAGCAGCTCGCCGGGACAGGCAGTAGCTAACTATGGCTGCACCTTC
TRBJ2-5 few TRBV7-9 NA CSSSLSAEGQYF TGTTCCAGCAGCTTATCTGCTGAGGGCCAGTACTTC
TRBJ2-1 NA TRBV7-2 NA CASSLLRGSGAYNEQFF TGTGCCAGCAGCTTATTACGTGGGAGTGGCGCCTACAATGAGCAGTTCTTC
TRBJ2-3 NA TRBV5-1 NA CASSLGADTDTQYF TGCGCCAGCAGCTTGGGTGCGGACACAGATACGCAGTATTTT
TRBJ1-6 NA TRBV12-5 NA CASGSAAGAYNSPLHF TGTGCTAGTGGTTCCGCAGCGGGCGCCTATAATTCACCCCTCCACTTT
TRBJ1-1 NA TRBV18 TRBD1 CASSPRTGGGTAEAFF TGTGCCAGCTCACCAAGGACAGGAGGTGGGACGGCTGAAGCTTTCTTT
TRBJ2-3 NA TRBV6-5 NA CASSYHRSSPTDTQYF TGTGCCAGCAGTTACCACCGGTCTTCACCCACAGATACGCAGTATTTT
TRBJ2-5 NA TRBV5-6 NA CASSFDGIETQYF TGTGCCAGCAGCTTTGACGGGATCGAGACCCAGTACTTC
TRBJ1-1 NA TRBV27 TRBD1 CASSPGDRVRTEAFF TGTGCCAGCAGTCCCGGCGACAGGGTTAGGACTGAAGCTTTCTTT
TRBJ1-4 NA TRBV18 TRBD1 CASSRSPGTAGEKLFF TGTGCCAGCTCACGTTCTCCCGGGACAGCCGGTGAAAAACTGTTTTTT
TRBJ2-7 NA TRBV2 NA CASSEVTGESYEQYF TGTGCCAGCAGTGAAGTAACGGGAGAATCCTACGAGCAGTACTTC
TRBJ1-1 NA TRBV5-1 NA CASSLDGFTRNTEAFF TGCGCCAGCAGCTTGGACGGGTTCACTAGGAACACTGAAGCTTTCTTT
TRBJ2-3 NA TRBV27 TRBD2 CASVDLAEPSTDTQYF TGTGCCAGCGTAGATCTAGCGGAGCCTAGCACAGATACGCAGTATTTT
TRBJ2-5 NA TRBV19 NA CASARGGWETQYF TGTGCCAGTGCGAGGGGGGGCTGGGAGACCCAGTACTTC
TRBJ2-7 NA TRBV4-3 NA CASSQDLVRDANEQYF TGCGCCAGCAGCCAAGATTTAGTCCGGGATGCAAACGAGCAGTACTTC
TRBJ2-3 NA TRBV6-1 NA CASTRAASGTDTQYF TGTGCCAGCACCCGGGCCGCAAGCGGGACAGATACGCAGTATTTT
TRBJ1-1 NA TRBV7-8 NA CASSLSGDTEAFF TGTGCCAGCAGCTTATCCGGGGACACTGAAGCTTTCTTT
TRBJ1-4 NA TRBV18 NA CASSASANEKLFF TGTGCCAGCTCAGCCAGTGCTAATGAAAAACTGTTTTTT
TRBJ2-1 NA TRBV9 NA CASSGGLQAYNEQFF TGTGCCAGCAGCGGGGGCCTTCAGGCCTACAATGAGCAGTTCTTC
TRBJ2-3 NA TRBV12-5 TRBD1 CASGGTEVDTQYF TGTGCTAGTGGGGGGACAGAGGTGGATACGCAGTATTTT
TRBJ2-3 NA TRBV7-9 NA CSSSFYSGTDTQYF TGTTCCAGCAGCTTTTATTCGGGCACAGATACGCAGTATTTT
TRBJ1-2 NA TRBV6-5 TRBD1 CASSASGTGSGYTF TGTGCCAGCAGTGCATCCGGGACAGGGTCCGGCTACACCTTC
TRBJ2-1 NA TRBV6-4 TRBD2 CASSVGLAGDNEQFF TGTGCCAGCAGCGTTGGACTAGCGGGAGACAATGAGCAGTTCTTC
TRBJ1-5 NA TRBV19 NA CASSIDRGQQPQHF TGTGCCAGTAGTATAGACAGGGGACAACAGCCCCAGCATTTT
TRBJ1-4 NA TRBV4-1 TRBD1 CASSPQTGSEKLFF TGCGCCAGCAGCCCGCAGACAGGGAGCGAAAAACTGTTTTTT
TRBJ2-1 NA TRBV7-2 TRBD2 CASSFPPMGTSGTYNKQFF TGTGCCAGCAGCTTTCCCCCTATGGGAACTAGCGGGACCTACAATAAGCAGTTCTTC
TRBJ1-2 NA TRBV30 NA CAWWSQLNGYTF TGTGCCTGGTGGAGTCAGCTTAATGGCTACACCTTC
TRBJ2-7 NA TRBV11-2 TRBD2 CASSFAGGRYEQYF TGTGCCAGCAGCTTTGCGGGAGGGCGCTACGAGCAGTACTTC